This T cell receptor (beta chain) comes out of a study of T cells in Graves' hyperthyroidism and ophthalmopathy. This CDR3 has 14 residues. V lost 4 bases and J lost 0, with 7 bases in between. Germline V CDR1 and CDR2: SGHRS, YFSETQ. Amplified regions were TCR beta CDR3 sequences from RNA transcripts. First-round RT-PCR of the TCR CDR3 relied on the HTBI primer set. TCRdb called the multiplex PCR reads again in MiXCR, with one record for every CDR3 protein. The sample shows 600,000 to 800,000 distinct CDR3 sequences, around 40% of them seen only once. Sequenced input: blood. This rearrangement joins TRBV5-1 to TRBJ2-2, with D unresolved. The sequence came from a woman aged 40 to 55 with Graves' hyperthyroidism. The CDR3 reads CASSEAPNTGELFF. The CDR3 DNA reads TGCGCCAGCAGCGAGGCCCCGAACACCGGGGAGCTGTTTTTT.